The clone carrying this T cell receptor beta chain has just a few counts. What it binds is not known. Germline V gives CDR1 MNHEY, CDR2 SVGEGT. V dropped 4 bases and J dropped 4 bases, with 11 bases sitting between them. The CDR3 consists of 14 residues. The sample belongs to a study of Ad26.COV2.S vaccination and SARS-CoV-2 variants. Study-level information: The donor belonged to the COV1001 Ad26.COV2.S trial arm. Study-level results: Substantial breadth was reportedly displayed by spike-specific CD8+ and CD4+ T cell responses after vaccination. Researchers cautioned that TCR breadth and depth analyses may have underestimated total T cell responses.

Produced via immunoSEQ multiplex PCR; TCRdb's table is partial and in-frame only. The sample gives about 320,000 clones, around 83% of which show up once; approximately 2% is in the top ten. Regarding treatment: 15 to 20 received Ad26.COV2.S at low or high dose, single or two shots; roughly 5 received placebo; per-sample allocation not given. Sampling took place 63 days after the first vaccine or placebo injection. Its platform was an Ad26 vector, and its expressed antigen was Wuhan-strain SARS-CoV-2 spike. This receptor was obtained from a person aged 18-65 years who received the Ad26.COV2.S COVID-19 vaccine or a placebo. The sample in question was peripheral blood, obtained in a trial of Ad26.COV2.S vaccine versus placebo. The chain is built from TRBV6-2 or TRBV6-3 and TRBJ1-5, with D uncertain. The CDR3 loop reads CASSSGFDNQPQHF. The DNA for the CDR3 is TGTGCCAGCAGTTCCGGGTTCGATAATCAGCCCCAGCATTTT.